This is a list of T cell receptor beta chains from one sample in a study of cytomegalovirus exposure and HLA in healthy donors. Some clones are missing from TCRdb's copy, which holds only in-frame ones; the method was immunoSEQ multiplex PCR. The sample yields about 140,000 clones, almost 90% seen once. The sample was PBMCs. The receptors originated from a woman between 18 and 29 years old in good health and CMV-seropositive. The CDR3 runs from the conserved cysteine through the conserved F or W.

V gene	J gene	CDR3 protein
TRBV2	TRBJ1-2	CASSQRDTGSGYTF
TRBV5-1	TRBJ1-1	CASSLGRSEAFF
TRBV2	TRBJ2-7	CANGQGRDEQYF
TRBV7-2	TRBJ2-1	CASSLGGGAAYEQFF
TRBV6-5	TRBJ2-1	CASSYSIRLANEQFF
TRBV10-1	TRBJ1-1	CASTSEAFF
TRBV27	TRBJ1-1	CASSFRDRWNTEAFF
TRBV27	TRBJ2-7	CASSPDRVHEQYF
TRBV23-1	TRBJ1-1	CASSQSHETYSRSNTEAFF
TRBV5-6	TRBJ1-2	CASSLAGRRVSNYGYTF
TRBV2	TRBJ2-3	CASSPGLAGVDTQYF
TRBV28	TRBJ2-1	CASIPTSGLAYNEQFF
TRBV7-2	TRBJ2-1	CASSLDPGGRFEQFF
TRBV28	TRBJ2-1	CASSRDNEQFF
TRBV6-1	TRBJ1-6	CASSEHPNNSPLHF
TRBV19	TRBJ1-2	CASRSQTGNYGYTF
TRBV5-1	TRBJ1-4	CASSLRGSDEKLFF
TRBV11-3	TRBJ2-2	CASSKGLGANTGELFF
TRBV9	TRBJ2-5	CASSVGEGAETQYF
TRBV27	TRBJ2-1	CASSQGLAGGGFGSYNEQFF
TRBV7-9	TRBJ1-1	CASINGIYTEAFF
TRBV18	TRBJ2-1	CASSEIPSGGGNEQFF
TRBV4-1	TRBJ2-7	CASSQDPQNFYEQYF